This note documents a single TCR beta chain sequence. PCR involved 60 Vbeta and 13 Jbeta primers. Using immunoSEQ multiplex PCR, the repertoire was profiled, and TCRdb retains in-frame clones only, with some absent. The profile covers approximately 130,000 clones, with around 77% appearing a single time and roughly 1.8% taken by the ten largest. The sample comes from a study of cytomegalovirus exposure and HLA in healthy donors. Germline V gene sequence: CDR1 LGHNA, CDR2 YNFKEQ. V was cut by 2 bases and J by 0 bases, with 11 bases left in between. The CDR3 spans 16 residues. The chain has TRBV4-2 and TRBJ1-3, with TRBD1 as a possible D gene (5 bases). Specimen: PBMCs. This TCR was recovered from a woman in her forties or fifties in good health and CMV-seronegative. CDR3 in amino acids: CASSQRQTSSGNTIYF. The DNA of the CDR3 is TGTGCCAGCAGCCAAAGACAGACGAGCTCTGGAAACACCATATATTTT.